Shown below are 2 T cell receptor beta chains from a single sample sequenced in a study of lymphopenia after photon versus proton radiotherapy. Measured with immunoSEQ multiplex PCR; TCRdb has only the in-frame clones, and not every one. This sample has about 39,000 clones, with roughly 92% found just once. Sequencing was performed on peripheral blood, taken from a patient treated with photon-based radiotherapy. All receptors derive from a man in his 60s with cholangiocarcinoma.

CDR3 residues: CASSGIRGRAEAFF. CDR3 sequence (DNA): TGTGCCAGCAGCGGCATTCGGGGGAGGGCTGAAGCTTTCTTT. The chain links TRBV2 to TRBJ1-1, with D possibly TRBD1 on 5 matching bases. Per germline, CDR1 SNHLY and CDR2 FYNNEI. The CDR3 contains 14 residues. The V gene lost 6 bases and the J gene lost 6 bases, with 17 bases spanning the gap.

V is TRBV10-2 and J is TRBJ2-7; D is uncertain. Germline assignment: CDR1 WSHSY and CDR2 SAAADI. CDR3 length: 14 residues. V lost 7 bases, J lost 1 base, and 14 bases lay in between. This CDR3 is CASTPPSSSYEQYF. The CDR3 bases are TGCGCCAGCACCCCGCCAAGTTCATCCTACGAGCAGTACTTC.